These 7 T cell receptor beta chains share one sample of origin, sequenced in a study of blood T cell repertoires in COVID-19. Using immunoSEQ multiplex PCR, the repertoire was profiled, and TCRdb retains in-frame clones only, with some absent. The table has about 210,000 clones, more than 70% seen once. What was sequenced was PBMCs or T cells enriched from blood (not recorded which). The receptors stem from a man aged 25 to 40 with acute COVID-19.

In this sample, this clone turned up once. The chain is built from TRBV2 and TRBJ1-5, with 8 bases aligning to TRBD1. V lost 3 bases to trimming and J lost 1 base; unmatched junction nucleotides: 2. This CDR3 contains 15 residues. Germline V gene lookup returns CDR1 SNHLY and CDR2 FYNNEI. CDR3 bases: TGTGCCAGCAGTGACAGGGGGCAGAGCAATCAGCCCCAGCATTTT. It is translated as CASSDRGQSNQPQHF.

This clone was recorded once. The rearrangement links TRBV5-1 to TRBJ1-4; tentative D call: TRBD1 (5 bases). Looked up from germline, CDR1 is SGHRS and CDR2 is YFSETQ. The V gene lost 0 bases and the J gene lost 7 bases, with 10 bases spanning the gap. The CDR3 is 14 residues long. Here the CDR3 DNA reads TGCGCCAGCAGCTTGGCCAGGGAGGGTGAAAAACTGTTTTTT. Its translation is CASSLAREGEKLFF.

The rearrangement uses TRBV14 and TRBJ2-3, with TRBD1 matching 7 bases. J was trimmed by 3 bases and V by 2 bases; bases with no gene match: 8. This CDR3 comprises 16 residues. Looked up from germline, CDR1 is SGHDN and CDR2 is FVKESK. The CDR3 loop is CASSQTQGSWTDTQYF. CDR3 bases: TGTGCCAGCAGCCAAACACAGGGGAGTTGGACAGATACGCAGTATTTT.

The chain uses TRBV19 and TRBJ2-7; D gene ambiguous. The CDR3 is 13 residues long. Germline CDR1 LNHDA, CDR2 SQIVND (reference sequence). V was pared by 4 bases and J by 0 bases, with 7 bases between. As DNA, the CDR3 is TGTGCCAGTAGTAACAGTAGCTCCTACGAGCAGTACTTC. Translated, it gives CASSNSSSYEQYF.

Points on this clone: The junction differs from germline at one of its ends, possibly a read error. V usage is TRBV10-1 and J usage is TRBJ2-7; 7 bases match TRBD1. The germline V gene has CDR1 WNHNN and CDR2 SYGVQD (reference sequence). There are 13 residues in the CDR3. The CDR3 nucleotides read TGCGCCAGCAGTGAGTCGGCGACAGGGAAGCCGGACTTC. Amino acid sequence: CASSESATGKPDF.

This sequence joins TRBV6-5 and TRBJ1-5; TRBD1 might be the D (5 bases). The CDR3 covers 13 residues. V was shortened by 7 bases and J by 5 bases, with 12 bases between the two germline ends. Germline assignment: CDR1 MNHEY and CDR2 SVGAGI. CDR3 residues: CASTPQEHQPQHF. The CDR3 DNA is TGTGCCAGCACCCCACAGGAACATCAGCCCCAGCATTTT.

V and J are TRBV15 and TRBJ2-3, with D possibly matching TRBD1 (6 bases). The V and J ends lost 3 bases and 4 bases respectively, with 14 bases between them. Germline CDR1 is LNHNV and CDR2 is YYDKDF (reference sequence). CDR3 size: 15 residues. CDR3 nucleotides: TGTGCCACCAGCAGTGGACCAGGGGAGTCAGATACGCAGTATTTT. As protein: CATSSGPGESDTQYF.